The 30 T cell receptor beta chains given below trace back to one sample, sequenced in a study of blood T cell repertoires in COVID-19. Generated by immunoSEQ multiplex PCR, the TCRdb table keeps only in-frame clones and is missing some. The sample includes fewer than 500,000 clones, over 75% seen only once; the top ten take 1% to 1.5%. Material for sequencing was PBMCs or T cells enriched from blood (not recorded which). Every receptor here comes from a man aged 25 to 45 who had recovered from COVID-19.

V is TRBV19 and J is TRBJ1-1; D might be TRBD1 (6 bases). Germline assignment: CDR1 LNHDA and CDR2 SQIVND (reference sequence). This CDR3 region has 16 residues. Trimming took off 10 bases at V and 2 bases at J, with 23 bases between the two ends. The CDR3: CATSPTGVLLNTEAFF. CDR3 nucleotides: TGTGCCACCTCCCCGACAGGAGTCCTACTCAACACTGAAGCTTTCTTT.

The J gene is TRBJ1-3, the V gene TRBV2; no reliable D call. In germline, CDR1 is SNHLY, CDR2 FYNNEI. The CDR3 totals 16 residues. With 0 bases removed from V and 4 bases from J, the gap between germline ends came to 13 bases. The CDR3 sequence is CASSEAPQVKGNTIYF. Here the CDR3 DNA reads TGTGCCAGCAGTGAAGCCCCGCAGGTGAAAGGAAACACCATATATTTT. Drawing the rest from reference TRBV2 and TRBJ1-3, the complete variable domain is EPEVTQTPSHQVTQMGQEVILRCVPISNHLYFYWYRQILGQKVEFLVSFYNNEISEKSEIFDDQFSVERPDGSNFTLKIRSTKLEDSAMYFCASSEAPQVKGNTIYFGEGSWLTVV.

This chain joins TRBV30 and TRBJ1-3, with D tentatively TRBD1 (5 bases). This CDR3 spans 15 amino acids. Trimming shortened V by 2 bases and J by 0 bases, and 11 bases separated the two germline ends. The germline CDR1 and CDR2 sequences are GTSNPN and SVGIG (reference sequence). The CDR3 nucleotides read TGTGCCTGGAGTACGGGGGACCTCTCTGGAAACACCATATATTTT. Encoded protein: CAWSTGDLSGNTIYF.

The chain has TRBV12-3 or TRBV12-4 and TRBJ2-7, with D tentatively TRBD1 (5 bases). The CDR3 is 13 residues long. V was cut by 3 bases and J by 7 bases, with 13 bases left in between. DNA of the CDR3: TGTGCCAGCAGTTTTGGGGCATCAGGAGAGCAGTACTTC. This encodes CASSFGASGEQYF.

The V gene is TRBV20-1, the J gene TRBJ1-2; D uncertain. Trimming removed 3 bases from V and 7 bases from J, with 12 bases in between. Germline CDR1 and CDR2: DFQATT and SNEGSKA (reference sequence). This CDR3 spans 12 amino acids. The CDR3 DNA reads TGCAGTGCTAGTTGGAGGACTGCTGGCTACACCTTC. Its translation is CSASWRTAGYTF.

The V gene is TRBV3-1 (or the pseudogene TRBV3-2), the J gene TRBJ1-1, with unresolved D. The germline V and J ends were trimmed by 1 base and 4 bases, with 7 bases remaining between them. Germline CDR1 LGHDT, CDR2 YNNKEL (reference sequence). This CDR3 is built from 13 residues. CDR3 protein: CASSQVQVTEAFF. CDR3 nucleotides: TGTGCCAGCAGCCAAGTTCAGGTCACTGAAGCTTTCTTT.

This chain joins TRBV7-3 and TRBJ2-3, with D tentatively TRBD2 (7 bases). The CDR3 spans 14 residues. CDR1 and CDR2 from the germline V gene are SGHTA and FQGTGA. V gave up 3 bases and J gave up 5 bases, with 12 bases separating them. CDR3 region: CASSFGGPVDTQYF. As DNA, the CDR3 is TGTGCCAGCAGCTTCGGGGGGCCAGTAGATACGCAGTATTTT.

The J gene is TRBJ1-1, the V gene TRBV5-1; 9 bases agree with TRBD1. V gave up 0 bases and J gave up 8 bases; unmatched junction bases: 5. From germline, CDR1 is SGHRS and CDR2 YFSETQ. This CDR3 contains 14 residues. The CDR3 DNA reads as TGCGCCAGCAGCTTGGTCTCCGGGACAGGGGAAGCTTTCTTT. The encoded protein is CASSLVSGTGEAFF. Complete variable domain (other parts from reference TRBV5-1 and TRBJ1-1): KAGVTQTPRYLIKTRGQQVTLSCSPISGHRSVSWYQQTPGQGLQFLFEYFSETQRNKGNFPGRFSGRQFSNSRSEMNVSTLELGDSALYLCASSLVSGTGEAFFGQGTRLTVV.

This chain uses TRBV10-1 with TRBJ2-3; D unclear. The CDR3 consists of 19 residues. Germline V gene data show CDR1 as WNHNN and CDR2 as SYGVQD (reference sequence). V was shortened by 0 bases and J by 0 bases, with 19 bases between the two germline ends. The CDR3 loop reads CASSESGSGLLKSTDTQYF. The CDR3, as DNA: TGCGCCAGCAGTGAGTCTGGGTCTGGTCTACTAAAAAGCACAGATACGCAGTATTTT.

The J gene is TRBJ2-7, the V gene TRBV5-4; no definite D call. CDR1 and CDR2 from the germline V gene are SGHNT and YYREEE (reference sequence). Trimming pared 3 bases from V and 2 bases from J, leaving 12 bases between. The CDR3 spans 14 residues. The chain's CDR3 is CASSYYSSPYEQYF. The CDR3, as DNA: TGTGCCAGCAGCTACTACTCCTCCCCCTACGAGCAGTACTTC. The whole variable domain, remainder taken from reference TRBV5-4 and TRBJ2-7, is ETGVTQSPTHLIKTRGQQVTLRCSSQSGHNTVSWYQQALGQGPQFIFQYYREEENGRGNFPPRFSGLQFPNYSSELNVNALELDDSALYLCASSYYSSPYEQYFGPGTRLTVT.

This chain connects TRBV7-2 to TRBJ1-3; unclear D gene. The CDR3 totals 14 residues. From germline, CDR1 is SGHTA and CDR2 FQGNSA. V dropped 1 base and J dropped 2 bases, with 6 bases sitting between them. CDR3 nucleotide sequence: TGTGCCAGCAGCTTAGTATCCGCTGGAAACACCATATATTTT. Translation gives CASSLVSAGNTIYF.

In DNA, the CDR3 is TGCGCCAGCAGCTTACTCGGACTAGCGGACACAGATACGCAGTATTTT. This sequence encodes CASSLLGLADTDTQYF. V and J are TRBV5-1 and TRBJ2-3, with 10 bases matching TRBD2. This CDR3 comprises 16 residues. The V and J ends lost 2 bases and 2 bases, in that order; junction bases with no gene match: 5. The germline CDR1 and CDR2 sequences are SGHRS and YFSETQ.

The chain recombines TRBV4-2 with TRBJ2-1; 8 bases are shared with TRBD2. Germline values: CDR1 LGHNA, CDR2 YNFKEQ. CDR3 size: 16 residues. V lost 0 bases, J lost 4 bases, and 5 bases stayed unmatched. In DNA form, the CDR3 reads TGTGCCAGCAGCCAAGATCCCGCGGGGGGATACAATGAGCAGTTCTTC. Translated, it gives CASSQDPAGGYNEQFF.

The V and J genes are TRBV2 and TRBJ1-1; weak D call: TRBD1 (5 bases). The CDR3 length is 13 residues. Germline lookup yields CDR1 SNHLY and CDR2 FYNNEI. V was shortened by 1 base and J by 5 bases, with 8 bases between the two germline ends. CDR3 sequence reads: CASSEVGRTEAFF. CDR3 sequence (DNA): TGTGCCAGCAGTGAAGTGGGGCGGACTGAAGCTTTCTTT.

The genes are TRBV5-6 and TRBJ1-2, with TRBD1 matching 8 bases. The V gene end was trimmed by 3 bases and the J gene end by 8 bases; junction bases not matched to a gene: 6. Germline V gives CDR1 SGHDT, CDR2 YYEEEE. The CDR3 loop spans 13 amino acids. The CDR3 nucleotides are TGTGCCAGCAGCTCCCCACAGGGGGGAGGCTACACCTTC. It translates to CASSSPQGGGYTF.

CDR3 sequence (DNA): TGTGCCAGCAACCGGGGACAGGGACCCCTGCGGGATGGCTACACCTTC. Translated, it gives CASNRGQGPLRDGYTF. The chain is built from TRBV2 and TRBJ1-2; 9 positions agree with TRBD1. V lost 7 bases to trimming and J lost 6 bases; unmatched junction nucleotides: 15. The V gene's germline CDR1 is SNHLY and CDR2 FYNNEI. The length of the CDR3 is 16 residues.

In its sample, this clone was seen once. This chain's CDR3 is CASRLSNGQGGTEAFF. In DNA form, the CDR3 reads TGTGCCAGCAGACTGTCGAACGGACAGGGTGGCACTGAAGCTTTCTTT. This rearrangement joins TRBV6-4 to TRBJ1-1, with 8 positions matching TRBD1. CDR1 and CDR2 from the germline V gene are MRHNA and SNTAGT. CDR3 length: 16 amino acids. The V and J ends lost 6 bases and 4 bases, in that order; junction bases with no gene match: 13.

This clone was picked up a small number of times. V gene TRBV6-1 combines with J gene TRBJ2-1, with 7 positions matching TRBD2. V lost 1 base and J lost 0; bases outside the gene matches: 3. The CDR3 totals 16 residues. The V gene's germline CDR1 is MNHNS and CDR2 SASEGT. CDR3 amino acids: CASSEEAGNSYNEQFF. CDR3 coding DNA: TGTGCCAGCAGTGAAGAAGCGGGGAACTCCTACAATGAGCAGTTCTTC.

V is TRBV27 and J is TRBJ1-2, with D tentatively TRBD1 (5 bases). Trimming removed 4 bases at V and 4 bases at J, with 7 bases between. Germline V gene lookup returns CDR1 MNHEY and CDR2 SMNVEV (reference sequence). This CDR3 comprises 12 residues. The CDR3 loop reads CASSSDSYGYTF. DNA for the CDR3: TGTGCCAGCAGTTCCGACAGCTATGGCTACACCTTC.

Concerning this clone itself: Distinct nucleotide sequences in the sample also encode this CDR3. The rearrangement uses TRBV6-6 and TRBJ1-6; D is possibly TRBD1 (5 bases). Trimming shortened V by 3 bases and J by 7 bases, and 13 bases separated the two germline ends. Germline V lookup: CDR1 MNHNY, CDR2 SVGAGI (reference sequence). There are 15 residues in the CDR3. This CDR3 reads CASSYSGGENSPLHF. In DNA form, the CDR3 reads TGTGCCAGCAGTTATAGTGGGGGGGAAAATTCACCCCTCCACTTT.

The genes are TRBV7-9 and TRBJ1-4; D is undetermined. The CDR3 is made up of 16 amino acids. The V end was cut by 1 base, the J end by 4 bases, with 13 bases between. CDR1 is SEHNR and CDR2 is FQNEAQ in the germline V gene (reference sequence). CDR3 in DNA: TGTGCCAGCAGCTTAGTTGAACGGTTACTTAATGAAAAACTGTTTTTT. This gives the protein CASSLVERLLNEKLFF.

This sequence joins TRBV9 and TRBJ1-2; D is perhaps TRBD1 (6 bases). Trimming stripped 4 bases from V and 1 base from J, with 14 bases between. The CDR3 sequence is 15 residues long. Germline V gene data show CDR1 as SGDLS and CDR2 as YYNGEE. The DNA of the CDR3 is TGTGCCAGCAGCCCCGGGGTAGGGGGTAACTATGGCTACACCTTC. The encoded protein is CASSPGVGGNYGYTF.

This chain uses TRBV27 with TRBJ2-2; D is unresolved. Germline values: CDR1 MNHEY, CDR2 SMNVEV (reference sequence). V lost 6 bases, J lost 5 bases, and 13 bases lay in between. The CDR3 is 14 residues long. The CDR3 nucleotides read TGTGCCAGCAGGGGCCGGCAGAGTACCGGGGAGCTGTTTTTT. Translation: CASRGRQSTGELFF.

This chain joins TRBV10-3 and TRBJ2-4; TRBD2 matches at 9 bases. Germline V gene lookup returns CDR1 ENHRY and CDR2 SYGVKD. Unmatched junction bases numbered 1, after V lost 0 bases and J lost 1 base. This CDR3 spans 16 amino acids. The CDR3 loop reads CAISESAGGAKNIQYF. The CDR3 nucleotides read TGTGCCATCAGTGAGTCAGCGGGGGGTGCCAAAAACATTCAGTACTTC.

This clone was recorded once. The genes are TRBV4-3 and TRBJ2-3; TRBD2 matches 8 bases. J lost 6 bases, V lost 4 bases, and 12 bases had no gene match. CDR3 length: 16 amino acids. Germline V gene sequence: CDR1 LGHNA, CDR2 YSLEER. CDR3 coding DNA: TGCGCCAGCAGCCCTGGAGGTAGCGGGGTCGGCGATACGCAGTATTTT. Translating gives CASSPGGSGVGDTQYF.

The chain couples TRBV27 to TRBJ1-1, with 7 bases identical to TRBD1. Germline assignment: CDR1 MNHEY and CDR2 SMNVEV (reference sequence). The V segment lost 2 bases and the J segment 2 bases; nucleotides outside the gene matches: 2. The CDR3 consists of 14 residues. CDR3 residues: CASSLGTENTEAFF. In DNA, the CDR3 is TGTGCCAGCAGTTTAGGGACAGAAAACACTGAAGCTTTCTTT.

This chain uses TRBV19 with TRBJ2-7; 10 nucleotides match TRBD1. The CDR3 is 15 amino acids. Germline CDR1 and CDR2: LNHDA and SQIVND (reference sequence). With 5 bases clipped from V and 6 bases from J, the junction kept 10 bases outside the gene matches. In nucleotides, the CDR3 is TGTGCCAGTAGTTTTTCGACAGGGGGCTTTGGCGAGCAGTACTTC. This gives the protein CASSFSTGGFGEQYF.

V and J are TRBV9 and TRBJ2-2, with TRBD2 identical over 9 bases. The germline gives CDR1 SGDLS, CDR2 YYNGEE. V shed 1 base and J 7 bases; nucleotides not matched to a gene: 5. The CDR3 sequence is 15 residues long. The CDR3 is CASSVKAGGGGELFF. The CDR3 DNA reads as TGTGCCAGCAGCGTAAAAGCGGGGGGCGGCGGGGAGCTGTTTTTT.

This clone has only one observation. CDR3 nucleotide sequence: TGTGCCAGCAGCTTTCAGGACTCCAATTATGGAGCTTTCTTT. Translated, it gives CASSFQDSNYGAFF. The V and J genes are TRBV7-2 and TRBJ1-1; D gene ambiguous. This CDR3 spans 14 amino acids. Germline assignment: CDR1 SGHTA and CDR2 FQGNSA. V was trimmed by 3 bases and J by 10 bases, leaving 18 bases between them.

This chain links TRBV11-3 with TRBJ2-2; TRBD2 aligns across 8 bases. V dropped 1 base and J dropped 9; count of bases not matched to a gene: 4. The CDR3 sequence is 14 residues long. Germline CDR1 and CDR2: SGHNT and YENEEA. Here the CDR3 DNA reads TGTGCCAGCAGCTTAGGGAGCGGGGGCCGGGAGCTGTTTTTT. Amino acid sequence: CASSLGSGGRELFF. Filled out from reference TRBV11-3 and TRBJ2-2, the complete variable domain reads EAGVVQSPRYKIIEKKQPVAFWCNPISGHNTLYWYLQNLGQGPELLIRYENEEAVDDSQLPKDRFSAERLKGVDSTLKIQPAELGDSAVYLCASSLGSGGRELFFGEGSRLTVL.